What follows are 17 T cell receptor beta chains derived from one specimen sequenced in a study of chemoradiotherapy in HPV16-positive cancers. Libraries were prepared by immunoSEQ multiplex PCR; TCRdb keeps only in-frame clonotypes and omits some of them. The sample contains tens of thousands of clones, around 80% of which appear only once. Here the sequenced sample was blood, taken from a patient who underwent chemoradiotherapy. The source is a human donor with HPV-associated anogenital cancer.

The table lists this clone with a few counts. The chain employs TRBV19 and TRBJ1-5; D is unclear. CDR3 length equals 15 residues. V was pared by 3 bases and J by 2 bases, with 11 bases between. Germline V CDR1 and CDR2: LNHDA, SQIVND (reference sequence). The CDR3 coding sequence is TGTGCCAGTAGTATTTGGGCGGTGGGCAATCAGCCCCAGCATTTT. This encodes CASSIWAVGNQPQHF. Filled out from reference TRBV19 and TRBJ1-5, the complete variable domain reads DGGITQSPKYLFRKEGQNVTLSCEQNLNHDAMYWYRQDPGQGLRLIYYSQIVNDFQKGDIAEGYSVSREKKESFPLTVTSAQKNPTAFYLCASSIWAVGNQPQHFGDGTRLSIL.

The rearrangement uses TRBV11-2 and TRBJ2-2; unclear D gene. Trimming shortened V by 0 bases and J by 0 bases, and 11 bases separated the two germline ends. This CDR3 contains 17 residues. CDR1 and CDR2 (germline): SGHAT, FQNNGV. CDR3: CASSLEVTGPNTGELFF. The CDR3 DNA reads as TGTGCCAGCAGCTTAGAGGTCACGGGCCCGAACACCGGGGAGCTGTTTTTT.

The chain carries TRBV7-9 and TRBJ2-1, with D possibly being TRBD1 or TRBD2 (5 bases each). Looked up from germline, CDR1 is SEHNR and CDR2 is FQNEAQ (reference sequence). The CDR3 sequence is 14 residues long. Deletions cut 5 bases from V and 4 bases from J, with 12 bases between. The CDR3, as DNA: TGTGCCAGCAGCCCGAGGGACGGATACAATGAGCAGTTCTTC. Translation gives CASSPRDGYNEQFF.

V usage is TRBV5-6 and J usage is TRBJ2-7; D unresolved. There are 12 residues in the CDR3. Trimming left V 3 bases short and J 7 bases short, with 11 bases between. Germline values: CDR1 SGHDT, CDR2 YYEEEE. This CDR3 reads CASSSDLGEQYF. CDR3 nucleotides: TGTGCCAGCAGCTCGGACCTGGGGGAGCAGTACTTC.

The chain links TRBV7-3 to TRBJ1-2, with TRBD1 matching over 7 bases. V was pared by 4 bases and J by 11 bases, with 10 bases of the junction left unmatched. The CDR3 extends over 13 amino acids. The germline CDR1 and CDR2 sequences are SGHTA and FQGTGA. The CDR3 sequence: CASSSGGTSLYTF. The CDR3 coding sequence is TGTGCCAGCAGCTCAGGGGGGACATCGCTTTACACCTTC.

The chain combines TRBV19 with TRBJ2-1, with 7 nucleotides matching TRBD1. The CDR3 totals 15 residues. Germline loops: CDR1 LNHDA, CDR2 SQIVND (reference sequence). V shed 5 bases and J 0 bases; nucleotides not matched to a gene: 4. This CDR3 is CASSFRDSSYNEQFF. CDR3 in DNA: TGTGCCAGTAGTTTCAGGGACAGCTCCTACAATGAGCAGTTCTTC. Drawing the rest from reference TRBV19 and TRBJ2-1, the complete variable domain is DGGITQSPKYLFRKEGQNVTLSCEQNLNHDAMYWYRQDPGQGLRLIYYSQIVNDFQKGDIAEGYSVSREKKESFPLTVTSAQKNPTAFYLCASSFRDSSYNEQFFGPGTRLTVL.

The genes are TRBV7-8 and TRBJ1-1; D uncertain. CDR1 SGHVS and CDR2 FQNEAQ come from the germline V gene. Trimming took 2 bases from V and 7 from J, leaving 11 bases between them. The CDR3 is 13 amino acids. The CDR3 region is CASSLSGYGEAFF. CDR3 coding DNA: TGTGCCAGCAGCTTATCGGGCTACGGTGAAGCTTTCTTT.

V and J are TRBV5-6 and TRBJ2-5; D uncertain. V was clipped by 4 bases and J by 5 bases, with 12 bases between them. This CDR3 region has 13 residues. In germline, CDR1 is SGHDT, CDR2 YYEEEE. The CDR3: CASSVRLGETQYF. The CDR3 region has the DNA TGTGCCAGCAGCGTTCGTCTGGGGGAGACCCAGTACTTC.

The chain combines TRBV5-8 with TRBJ1-5; TRBD1 agrees at 7 bases. CDR3 length: 16 residues. V shed 3 bases and J 8 bases; nucleotides not matched to a gene: 14. CDR1 SGHTS and CDR2 YDEGEE come from the germline V gene. This CDR3 is CASSSQKGAGRKPQHF. For the CDR3, the DNA is TGTGCCAGCAGCTCCCAAAAGGGGGCCGGGAGAAAGCCCCAGCATTTT.

This chain joins TRBV15 and TRBJ2-5, with TRBD1 matching 10 bases. J lost 5 bases, V lost 4 bases, and 7 bases had no gene match. The CDR3 length is 15 residues. Germline V gene data show CDR1 as LNHNV and CDR2 as YYDKDF (reference sequence). The chain's CDR3 is CATSTRQGAEETQYF. CDR3 coding DNA: TGTGCCACCAGCACCCGACAGGGGGCAGAGGAGACCCAGTACTTC.

V is TRBV5-8 and J is TRBJ1-5; 7 bases agree with TRBD1. From germline, CDR1 is SGHTS and CDR2 YDEGEE. J lost 7 bases, V lost 4 bases, and 11 bases had no gene match. The CDR3 is 15 amino acids. The CDR3, as DNA: TGTGCCAGCAGCGAACAGGGGCCAGGGGAACAGCCCCAGCATTTT. Translated, it gives CASSEQGPGEQPQHF.

The chain couples TRBV18 to TRBJ1-6; D remains unclear. This CDR3 spans 17 amino acids. Trimming pared 2 bases from V and 1 base from J, leaving 12 bases between. Germline-derived CDR1 and CDR2 are KGHSH and LQKENI. The CDR3 loop is CASSPVGIRSYNSPLHF. The CDR3 nucleotides read TGTGCCAGCTCACCAGTGGGGATCAGGTCCTATAATTCACCCCTCCACTTT.

The chain couples TRBV12-5 to TRBJ1-1; D possibly corresponds to TRBD1 (5 bases). Per germline, CDR1 LGHNT and CDR2 FRNRAP. The CDR3 contains 16 residues. The V and J ends lost 6 bases and 0 bases respectively, with 17 bases between them. CDR3 nucleotides: TGTGCTAGTGGGAGGGGAGGGGTGAGCATGAACACTGAAGCTTTCTTT. This gives the protein CASGRGGVSMNTEAFF. Supplemented by reference TRBV12-5 and TRBJ1-1, the full variable domain reads DARVTQTPRHKVTEMGQEVTMRCQPILGHNTVFWYRQTMMQGLELLAYFRNRAPLDDSGMPKDRFSAEMPDATLATLKIQPSEPRDSAVYFCASGRGGVSMNTEAFFGQGTRLTVV.

This chain uses TRBV5-1 with TRBJ2-1, with 7 bases identical to TRBD2. In germline, CDR1 is SGHRS, CDR2 YFSETQ. CDR3 size: 15 residues. The trim removed 4 bases at V and 3 bases at J, leaving 7 bases unmatched. The CDR3, as DNA: TGCGCCAGCAGCCCGGGGGGTACGGACTACAATGAGCAGTTCTTC. Translated: CASSPGGTDYNEQFF.

This chain links TRBV9 with TRBJ2-2, with a tentative D call TRBD2 (7 bases). The germline V gene encodes CDR1 SGDLS and CDR2 YYNGEE. The CDR3 length is 17 residues. V was clipped by 3 bases and J by 0 bases, with 15 bases between them. The chain's CDR3 is CASSAGGATSNTGELFF. Here the CDR3 DNA reads TGTGCCAGCAGCGCTGGGGGGGCCACTTCGAACACCGGGGAGCTGTTTTTT.

The sample holds one count of this clone. The gene calls are TRBV19 and TRBJ2-3; a weak D match, TRBD2 (5 bases). The V gene lost 5 bases and the J gene lost 3 bases, with 15 bases spanning the gap. The CDR3 has 15 residues. Germline-derived CDR1 and CDR2 are LNHDA and SQIVND (reference sequence). The chain's CDR3 is CASSPGRGETDTQYF. The CDR3 coding sequence is TGTGCCAGTAGTCCTGGACGGGGAGAGACAGATACGCAGTATTTT.

This rearrangement joins TRBV28 to TRBJ1-2; 7 bases align to TRBD1. This CDR3 region has 13 residues. CDR1 and CDR2 from the germline V gene are MDHEN and SYDVKM. The V and J ends lost 5 bases and 4 bases, in that order; junction bases with no gene match: 4. This CDR3 is CASSQDRVYGYTF. The CDR3 DNA reads TGTGCCAGCAGTCAAGACAGGGTCTATGGCTACACCTTC.